This T cell receptor beta chain was recorded in a study of blood T cell repertoires in COVID-19. Here immunoSEQ multiplex PCR was the method, and the copy in TCRdb shows in-frame clones only, minus some. The profile shows some 88,000 clones, 86% of them singletons. Germline V gene data show CDR1 as SGHTA and CDR2 as FQGNSA. The CDR3 spans 13 residues. Between the trimmed V and J ends, which lost 1 base and 9 bases, there was a span of 12 bases. The chain links TRBV7-2 to TRBJ2-5; weak D call: TRBD1 (5 bases). Specimen: peripheral blood. The TCR sequence derives from a man in his 60s with acute or convalescent COVID-19. The CDR3: CASSLDQGTAQYF. The CDR3 bases are TGTGCCAGCAGCTTAGATCAGGGAACGGCCCAGTACTTC. Full variable domain (missing parts from reference TRBV7-2 and TRBJ2-5): GAGVSQSPSNKVTEKGKDVELRCDPISGHTALYWYRQSLGQGLEFLIYFQGNSAPDKSGLPSDRFSAERTGGSVSTLTIQRTQQEDSAVYLCASSLDQGTAQYFGPGTRLLVL.